The T cell receptor beta chain described here comes from a study of cytomegalovirus exposure and HLA in healthy donors (dated by TCRdb to 2016 to 2017). Turning to the overall study: An earlier analysis of 550 to 700 of the donors reported about 290 Gb of sequence data and about 100 million unique TCR beta sequences from about 200 million T cells. Roughly 300 gigabases of sequencing data and roughly 81 million unique TCR sequences made up an early release that covered 640 HLA-typed donors. Among the roughly 390 genotyped donors, about 85% belonged to the genetic ancestry cluster associated with self-reported Caucasian donors. The study was designed to test whether signatures of past pathogen exposure could be identified by cataloging public T cell receptors. The T cell repertoires of 550 to 850 subjects were profiled by immunosequencing and related to cytomegalovirus serostatus. A separate validation cohort of about 110 different subjects was used in addition to the approximately 700-subject first cohort. High-throughput TCR immunosequencing, statistical association of individual TCRs with disease status, and machine learning were combined to predict cytomegalovirus infection status. To study patterns of TCR occurrence, a later analysis re-analyzed previously published TCR beta repertoires from 500 to 850 donors and added high-resolution HLA genotyping. In the later analysis, no new phenotypic data were used to find candidate immune exposures; instead, reliance was placed on TCR beta sequences and their occurrence across donors. An earlier analysis of around 580 of the donors used high-throughput TCR beta sequencing to judge whether each TCR beta V gene segment behaved as functional or pseudogenic. Donor age, sex, ethnicity and CMV serostatus were compiled alongside the repertoire data. A later genetic analysis took genome-wide SNP genotypes for about 55% of the 666 donors and used that subset as a discovery cohort. Every repertoire in the discovery cohort had been generated on one and the same sequencing platform. HLA typing covered class I and class II loci at four-digit resolution. The number of donors typed differed by locus, with roughly 629-640 for A, B, C, DRB1 and DQB1, around 520 for DQA1, 600 to 610 for DPA1, and roughly 450 for DPB1. Because of strong linkage in the cohort, roughly five DR-DQ haplotypes were treated as single units for association and clustering. On average, roughly 250,000 unique TCR beta nucleotide sequences were sequenced per donor among 398 genotyped donors of the cohort, with roughly 18% of those sequences being non-productive. The paper as a whole reports these results and caveats: Broadly in line with IMGT annotations, most TCR beta V segments showed up in productive rearrangements about 87% or about 30% of the time in an earlier analysis of approximately 600 of the donors. Presence/absence analyses assumed roughly uniform sequencing depth across donors, an assumption that may not hold. In a later analysis, TCR association rates were found to vary across HLA loci, with the most associated TCRs seen for DRB1 alleles and the fewest for HLA-C alleles. Approximately 16 rarely observed V segments, including chromosome 9 orphons, were excluded from the earlier analysis of some 590 of the donors because counts were too low. A later analysis reported that several top co-occurrence clusters appeared linked to parvovirus B19, influenza, CMV and Epstein-Barr virus. The classifier was reported to diagnose cytomegalovirus status with high specificity and sensitivity in both the original cohort and the validation cohort. Correlated functional status among segregating V segments might reflect linkage disequilibrium, but an unknown experimental factor could not be ruled out. Most CMV-associated TCR beta chains appeared to be HLA-restricted in a later analysis, and the HLA associations seemed to be driven largely by CMV exposure. Because HLA typing was missing for some donors at each locus, association tests included only the typed subset. A further reported finding was that TCR beta sequences accurately predicted the HLA-A and HLA-B alleles for most subjects in the first cohort. In a later genetic analysis, a missense DCLRE1C variant was associated with V-gene and J-gene trimming of TCR beta chains, and the association was replicated in an independent cohort. This cohort had only TCR beta chains sequenced, and the lack of alpha or paired-chain data limited which features could be detected. Compared with the roughly 670-donor mean, donors in an Asian-associated ancestry cluster had fewer N-insertions in productive TCRs, according to a later genetic analysis. A cluster of highly shared sequence variants was judged likely to be a technical artifact of the sequencing pipeline. When HLA alleles, especially DR and DQ, strongly co-occurred, TCR associations were difficult to assign to individual alleles. Most TCR sequences were observed very rarely across donors, whereas some public TCRs were present in many individuals. A later analysis associated some 17,000 TCR beta sequences with specific HLA alleles at a false discovery rate of 0.05. Immune exposure information for the cohort was limited to CMV serostatus. In vitro tests confirmed that three of the cytomegalovirus-associated TCR beta chains recognize cytomegalovirus antigens. Compared with equally common non-associated chains, HLA-associated TCR beta chains in a later analysis were more clonally expanded and had lower generation probabilities. The authors suggested that the approach could potentially be extended to other disease states and immunological phenotypes. The study listed approximately 150 TCR beta chains as associated with cytomegalovirus.

The cohort consisted of 600 or so healthy bone marrow donors. At the time of sampling, every cohort member was nominally healthy, though immune exposures that went unrecorded were likely present. The donor was CMV seronegative and belonged to the group of around 400 seronegative cohort members. A peripheral blood sample was collected from each donor, and TCR beta sequencing was performed on peripheral blood mononuclear cells. Genomic DNA was extracted from the blood cell samples with the Qiagen DNeasy Blood Extraction Kit. The library relied on the immunoSEQ multiplex PCR assay. The multiplex PCR relied on a mix of 60 forward primers for TCR Vbeta segments and 13 reverse primers for TCR Jbeta segments. The CDR3 region of rearranged TCR beta genes was amplified from genomic DNA with a multiplex PCR assay. The amplified TCR beta libraries were sequenced on the Illumina HiSeq System as 87-base-pair reads. For the original study's pipeline: In a later analysis, about 80 million unique TCR beta chains were counted across the approximately 640 repertoires, and roughly 11 million of these chains were shared by at least two donors. Raw reads were error-corrected and collapsed into unique sequences with a nearest-neighbor algorithm that merged closely related sequences to remove PCR and sequencing errors. To assign V, D and J gene segments, CDR3 sequences were aligned to IMGT reference sequences. For a sequence to be retained, a match of at least six nucleotides to both a V gene segment and a J gene segment was required. Rearrangements were classified as productive when the CDR3 lacked stop codons and remained in frame with V and J, and all other rearrangements were classified as non-productive. Following IMGT convention, CDR3 was defined as the stretch from the second conserved V-encoded cysteine to the conserved J-encoded phenylalanine. The earlier analysis of 587 of the donors excluded any sequence lacking an unambiguous match to a single V gene segment. In an earlier analysis of 587 of the donors, V segments were called functional above 56.7% productive rearrangements and were called segregating when the between-donor standard deviation exceeded 5%. A statistical classification framework was built for diagnosing cytomegalovirus status from the catalog of TCR beta chain sequences. In a later analysis, V and J genes were assigned by comparing TCR nucleotide sequences against IMGT/GENE-DB human TR gene sequences. Using the TCRdist pipeline, a later analysis assigned CDR3 sequences along with most-parsimonious VDJ recombination scenarios. In a later analysis, each TCR beta chain was defined by its CDR3 amino acid sequence together with its V-gene family, and reads lacking a unique V-gene family were excluded. In a later analysis, nearly 600 highly shared, low-generation-probability nucleotide sequences were removed to address suspected cross-contamination and a sequencing artifact. In a later analysis, a clonal expansion index for each public chain was calculated from normalized within-repertoire ranks of inferred template counts. In a later analysis, generation probabilities were computed with a VDJ recombination model fitted to out-of-frame rearrangements, and the resulting probabilities were checked against IGoR. A later analysis scored TCR-TCR, TCR-HLA and TCR-CMV co-occurrence with hypergeometric tests, applying a repertoire-size bias correction to TCR pairs. A later analysis estimated false discovery rates by permuting HLA or CMV assignments 20 times. In a later analysis, co-occurring TCRs were grouped using DBSCAN, and TCRdist sequence similarity was added for clustering within HLA-allele-positive subsets. Repertoires with fewer than 30,000 or more than 120,000 public chains, plus five repertoires with anomalous nucleotide sharing, were excluded from co-occurrence clustering. The table was pulled from immuneACCESS by TCRdb, which kept in-frame rearrangements only. Such tables lose some clones; where checked, under half of the loss comes from unresolved V genes, and the rest has no known cause. V and J calls and clone size are given by that table; D and trimming were obtained from the DNA. This sample holds some 130,000 clones; about 85% were observed only once. The ten largest clonotypes hold 1.5% to 2% of the sample.

Notes on this clone: The clone's antigen remains unknown. No clone much larger than this one lies a single base away; base qualities are absent.

Specimen: PBMCs. The TCR sequence derives from a boy aged 5 to 17 in good health and CMV-seronegative.

The DNA reads as follows: TGTGCCAGCAGTGCAAGGTCCTTACTAGCGGGAGGGTACAATGAGCAGTTCTTC. Translated, this is CASSARSLLAGGYNEQFF. The V gene is TRBV27 and the J gene is TRBJ2-1, and TRBD2 aligns with 13 junction nucleotides. Clipping removes 5 bases from V and 4 bases from J, with 11 as the unmatched junction base count. Looking up the germline V gene (reference sequence) yields CDR1 MNHEY and CDR2 SMNVEV. The CDR3 sequence holds 18 residues, the cysteine and phenylalanine included. The CDR3 DNA has 54 bases and is translated from base 1.